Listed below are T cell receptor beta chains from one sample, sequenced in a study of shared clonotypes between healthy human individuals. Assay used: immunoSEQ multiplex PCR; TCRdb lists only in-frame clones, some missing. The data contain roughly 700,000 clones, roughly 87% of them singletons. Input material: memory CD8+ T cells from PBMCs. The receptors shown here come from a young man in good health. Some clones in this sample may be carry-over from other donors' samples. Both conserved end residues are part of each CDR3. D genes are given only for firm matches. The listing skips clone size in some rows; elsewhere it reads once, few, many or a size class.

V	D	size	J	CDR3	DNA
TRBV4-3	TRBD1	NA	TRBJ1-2	CASSQEWDRGLNYYVGYTF	TGCGCCAGCAGCCAAGAGTGGGACAGGGGGCTGAATTACTATGTTGGCTACACCTTC
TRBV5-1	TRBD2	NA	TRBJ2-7	CASSLEKLAGTYEQYF	TGCGCCAGCAGCTTGGAGAAGCTAGCGGGTACCTACGAGCAGTACTTC
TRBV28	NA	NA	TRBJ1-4	CASSLYEKLFF	TGTGCCAGCAGTTTATATGAAAAACTGTTTTTT
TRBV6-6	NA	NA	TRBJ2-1	CASSYGRNEQFF	TGTGCCAGCAGTTACGGAAGGAATGAGCAGTTCTTC
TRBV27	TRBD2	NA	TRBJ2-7	CASSLRLAGTFSYEQYF	TGTGCCAGCAGTCTTCGACTAGCGGGAACCTTCTCCTACGAGCAGTACTTC
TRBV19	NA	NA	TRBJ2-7	CASSIRQNYEQYF	TGTGCCAGTAGTATTCGGCAGAATTACGAGCAGTACTTC
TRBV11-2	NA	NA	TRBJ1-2	CASSLGPLSYGYTF	TGTGCCAGCAGCTTAGGTCCACTCTCCTATGGCTACACCTTC
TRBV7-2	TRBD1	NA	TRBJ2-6	CASSRTGTGFGANVLTF	TGTGCCAGCAGCAGAACCGGGACAGGGTTTGGGGCCAACGTCCTGACTTTC
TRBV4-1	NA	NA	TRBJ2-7	CASSQGGQNYEQYF	TGCGCCAGCAGCCAAGGGGGCCAGAACTACGAGCAGTACTTC
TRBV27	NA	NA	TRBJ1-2	CASRYQAGYGYTF	TGTGCCAGCAGGTATCAGGCTGGGTATGGCTACACCTTC
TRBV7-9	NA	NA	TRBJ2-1	CASPSPRGNEQFF	TGTGCCAGCCCATCCCCCAGGGGCAATGAGCAGTTCTTC
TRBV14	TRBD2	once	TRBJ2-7	CASSRVVAGAYEQYF	TGTGCCAGCAGCCGGGTGGTAGCGGGGGCCTACGAGCAGTACTTC
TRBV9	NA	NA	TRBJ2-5	CASSANRWAGLQNF	TGTGCCAGCAGCGCCAATAGATGGGCGGGACTTCAGAACTTC
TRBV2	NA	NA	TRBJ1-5	CASSEALQTRSNQPQHF	TGTGCCAGCAGTGAAGCGCTGCAGACGCGGAGCAATCAGCCCCAGCATTTT
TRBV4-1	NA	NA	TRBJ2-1	CASSPAPGYNEQFF	TGCGCCAGCAGCCCAGCTCCGGGATACAATGAGCAGTTCTTC
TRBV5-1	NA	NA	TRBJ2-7	CASSLVGAVYEQYF	TGCGCCAGCAGCTTGGTAGGGGCTGTCTACGAGCAGTACTTC
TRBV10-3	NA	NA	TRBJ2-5	CAISEDQGQETQYF	TGTGCCATCAGTGAGGACCAGGGACAAGAGACCCAGTACTTC
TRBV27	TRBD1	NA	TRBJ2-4	CASSLTGNNIQYF	TGTGCCAGCAGTTTGACAGGGAATAACATTCAGTACTTC
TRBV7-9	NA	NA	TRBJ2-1	CASSLAVGASHEQFF	TGTGCCAGCAGCTTAGCGGTGGGGGCGTCGCATGAGCAGTTCTTC
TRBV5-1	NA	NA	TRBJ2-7	CASSFSFAVEYEQYF	TGCGCCAGCAGCTTCTCCTTTGCGGTTGAGTACGAGCAGTACTTC
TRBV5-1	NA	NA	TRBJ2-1	CASSFPPDASYNEQFF	TGCGCCAGCAGCTTCCCGCCGGATGCCTCCTACAATGAGCAGTTCTTC
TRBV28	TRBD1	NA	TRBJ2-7	CASSLYGTGGNYRPYEQYF	TGTGCCAGCAGTTTATACGGGACAGGGGGGAATTACCGTCCCTACGAGCAGTACTTC
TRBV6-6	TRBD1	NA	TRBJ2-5	CASSYPGGAETQYF	TGTGCCAGCAGTTACCCAGGGGGCGCGGAGACCCAGTACTTC
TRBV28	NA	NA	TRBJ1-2	CASSLYRVGSNYGYTF	TGTGCCAGCAGTCTCTACAGGGTAGGATCTAACTATGGCTACACCTTC
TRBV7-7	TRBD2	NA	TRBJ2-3	CASSWGAGGPGLADTQYF	TGTGCCAGCAGCTGGGGCGCGGGAGGGCCTGGTTTAGCAGATACGCAGTATTTT
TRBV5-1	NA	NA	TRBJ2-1	CASSLARDLGNEQFF	TGCGCCAGCAGCTTGGCCCGGGATTTAGGCAATGAGCAGTTCTTC
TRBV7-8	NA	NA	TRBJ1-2	CASSLVLGPANYGYTF	TGTGCCAGCAGCTTAGTTTTAGGGCCCGCTAACTATGGCTACACCTTC
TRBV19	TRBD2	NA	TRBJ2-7	CASSPRLAGGVYEQYF	TGTGCCAGTAGTCCAAGACTAGCGGGAGGTGTTTACGAGCAGTACTTC
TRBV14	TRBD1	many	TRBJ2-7	CASSWTGVEQYF	TGTGCCAGCAGCTGGACAGGGGTCGAGCAGTACTTC
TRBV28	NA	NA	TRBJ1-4	CASEPWGISREKLFF	TGTGCCAGCGAACCCTGGGGGATATCGCGGGAAAAACTGTTTTTT
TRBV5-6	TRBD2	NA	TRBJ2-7	CASSLWREGTYEQYF	TGTGCCAGCAGCTTGTGGCGGGAGGGGACCTACGAGCAGTACTTC
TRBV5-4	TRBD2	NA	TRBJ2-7	CASSLGLAGTGYEQYF	TGTGCCAGCAGCTTGGGACTAGCGGGGACGGGCTACGAGCAGTACTTC
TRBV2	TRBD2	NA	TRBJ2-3	CASRGPGTSGRFDTQYF	TGTGCCAGCAGGGGACCCGGGACTAGCGGGAGATTTGATACGCAGTATTTT
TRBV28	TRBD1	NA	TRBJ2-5	CASRVWTGSQETQYF	TGTGCCAGCAGAGTCTGGACAGGGAGTCAAGAGACCCAGTACTTC
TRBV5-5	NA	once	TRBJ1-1	CASSLDRSGANTEAFF	TGTGCCAGCAGCTTGGATCGTTCCGGCGCGAACACTGAAGCTTTCTTT
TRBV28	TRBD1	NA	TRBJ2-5	CASTPALRTGYRETQYF	TGTGCCAGCACCCCCGCCCTCCGGACAGGGTATCGAGAGACCCAGTACTTC
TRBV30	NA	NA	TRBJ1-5	CAWSRRENQPQHF	TGTGCCTGGAGTAGGAGGGAAAATCAGCCCCAGCATTTT
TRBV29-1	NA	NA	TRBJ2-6	CSVGEVSGANVLTF	TGCAGCGTTGGCGAAGTCTCTGGGGCCAACGTCCTGACTTTC
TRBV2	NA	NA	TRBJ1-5	CASSIRDHIGNQPQHF	TGTGCCAGCAGTATAAGGGACCACATAGGGAATCAGCCCCAGCATTTT
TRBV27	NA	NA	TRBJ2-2	CASSLPGAGELFF	TGTGCCAGCAGTTTACCGGGGGCCGGGGAGCTGTTTTTT
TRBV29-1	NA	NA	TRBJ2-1	CSVEEAYNEQFF	TGCAGCGTTGAAGAAGCGTACAATGAGCAGTTCTTC
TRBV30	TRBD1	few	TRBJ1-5	CAWSRDSNQPQHF	TGTGCCTGGAGTCGGGACAGTAATCAGCCCCAGCATTTT
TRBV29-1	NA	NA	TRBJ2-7	CSVEIDWDSSYEQYF	TGCAGCGTTGAAATAGACTGGGATAGCTCCTACGAGCAGTACTTC
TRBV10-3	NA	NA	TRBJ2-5	CAISDVGGQETQYF	TGTGCCATCAGTGACGTGGGGGGCCAAGAGACCCAGTACTTC
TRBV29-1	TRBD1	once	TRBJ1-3	CSGVTGGPRGNTIYF	TGCAGCGGTGTCACAGGGGGTCCGAGGGGAAACACCATATATTTT
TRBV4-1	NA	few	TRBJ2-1	CASSQTPQYEQFF	TGCGCCAGCAGCCAAACCCCCCAGTATGAGCAGTTCTTC
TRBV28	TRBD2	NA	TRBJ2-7	CASTLLADSYEQYF	TGTGCCAGCACCTTACTAGCGGATTCATACGAGCAGTACTTC
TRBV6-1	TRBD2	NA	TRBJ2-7	CASSAPGLAGAYEQYF	TGTGCCAGCAGTGCCCCGGGACTAGCGGGTGCCTACGAGCAGTACTTC
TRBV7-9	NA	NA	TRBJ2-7	CASGRSSYEQYF	TGTGCCAGCGGCAGAAGCTCCTACGAGCAGTACTTC
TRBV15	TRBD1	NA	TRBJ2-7	CATSWRQGAHEQYF	TGTGCCACCAGCTGGAGACAGGGGGCCCACGAGCAGTACTTC
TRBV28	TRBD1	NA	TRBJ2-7	CASSYTGGTYEQYF	TGTGCCAGCAGTTACACAGGGGGAACCTACGAGCAGTACTTC
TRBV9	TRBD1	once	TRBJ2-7	CASSSRTGGVYEQYF	TGTGCCAGCAGCTCACGGACAGGGGGTGTCTACGAGCAGTACTTC
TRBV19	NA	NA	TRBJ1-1	CASSIGLLEAFF	TGTGCCAGTAGTATTGGACTGCTTGAAGCTTTCTTT
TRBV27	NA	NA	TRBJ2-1	CASSNVASREQFF	TGTGCCAGCAGTAACGTAGCGTCTCGGGAGCAGTTCTTC
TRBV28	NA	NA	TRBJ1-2	CASSPQTGTQGYTF	TGTGCCAGCAGTCCCCAAACCGGGACACAGGGCTACACCTTC
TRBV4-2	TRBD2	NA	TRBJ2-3	CASSQEGGGLAVRTDTQYF	TGTGCCAGCAGCCAAGAAGGAGGGGGACTAGCGGTTCGCACAGATACGCAGTATTTT
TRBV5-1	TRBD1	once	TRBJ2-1	CASSLRQGIINEQFF	TGCGCCAGCAGCTTGAGACAGGGTATAATCAATGAGCAGTTCTTC
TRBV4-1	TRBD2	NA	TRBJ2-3	CASSPRTTSGGFLDTQYF	TGCGCCAGCAGCCCTCGGACGACTAGCGGAGGTTTTCTGGATACGCAGTATTTT
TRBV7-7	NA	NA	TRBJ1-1	CAVGSGTEAFF	TGTGCCGTGGGTTCTGGAACTGAAGCTTTCTTT
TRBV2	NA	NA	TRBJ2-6	CASRPSMAGLSGANVLTF	TGTGCCAGCAGACCCTCCATGGCGGGCCTCTCTGGGGCCAACGTCCTGACTTTC